This T cell receptor (beta chain) was obtained from a study of T cells in Graves' hyperthyroidism and ophthalmopathy. TCR beta CDR3 regions were amplified from RNA transcripts. Carried out on the TCR CDR3, a first-round RT-PCR used the HTBI primer set. TCRdb itself ran the multiplex PCR reads through MiXCR, one entry per CDR3 protein. The table lists about 530,000 distinct CDR3 sequences, about 15% of them singletons. This CDR3 is 17 amino acids long. Between the trimmed V and J ends, which lost 3 bases and 0 bases, there was a span of 18 bases. Germline loops: CDR1 GTSNPN, CDR2 SVGIG (reference sequence). This clonotype occurred many times.

The sequence was obtained from a woman aged 18-29 years with Graves' ophthalmopathy. The specimen was blood. The chain combines TRBV30 with TRBJ2-1, with a possible D match to TRBD2 (6 bases). This CDR3 reads CAWRDPRLAPSYNEQFF. The CDR3 DNA reads as TGTGCCTGGAGAGACCCGAGGCTAGCGCCCTCCTACAATGAGCAGTTCTTC.